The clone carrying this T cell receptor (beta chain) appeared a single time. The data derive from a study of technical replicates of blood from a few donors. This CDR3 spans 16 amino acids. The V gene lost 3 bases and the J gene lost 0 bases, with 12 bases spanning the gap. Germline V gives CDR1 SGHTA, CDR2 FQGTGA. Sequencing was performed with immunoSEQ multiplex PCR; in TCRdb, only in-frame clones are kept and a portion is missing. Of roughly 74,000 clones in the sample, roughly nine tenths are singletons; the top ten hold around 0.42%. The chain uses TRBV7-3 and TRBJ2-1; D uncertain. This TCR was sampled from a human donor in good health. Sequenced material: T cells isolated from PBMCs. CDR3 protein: CASSFSFPSSYNEQFF. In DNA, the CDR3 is TGTGCCAGCAGCTTCTCCTTCCCGAGCTCCTACAATGAGCAGTTCTTC.